The TCR beta chain under discussion was sequenced for a study of CXCR3-negative and CXCR3-positive naive CD8 T cells. General study findings and limits: Relative to CXCR3-negative naive cells, CXCR3-positive naive cells had more hydrophobic TRB CDR3s. Memory cells showed distinct TRBV-TRBJ patterns, while the two naive subsets matched.

UMI-labeled 5' RACE TRB cDNA libraries were prepared from the cells. TCRdb re-called the 5' RACE reads; one entry per CDR3 protein, DNA not given. The listing records 60,000 to 70,000 distinct CDR3 sequences. Every CD8+ T cell subset underwent triplicate sorting at around 300,000 cells apiece. CDR3 length: 12 residues. A note on this clonotype: Its matching antigen is unknown.

Sequenced sample: naive CXCR3+ CD8+ T cells from blood. Subset noted: CD45RO-CCR7+CD27+CD95- naive CD8+ T cells expressing CXCR3 (TNR3+). This receptor was taken from a human donor in good health. Some clones in this sample may be carry-over from other donors' samples. This chain connects TRBV12-3 or TRBV12-4 to TRBJ1-1. CDR3 sequence: CASSLGQFEAFF.